This is a list of T cell receptor beta chains from one sample in a study of T cell responses to AZD1222 COVID-19 vaccine. Generated by immunoSEQ multiplex PCR, the TCRdb table keeps only in-frame clones and is missing some. The data show over 100,000 clones, 89% seen once. The sample in question was peripheral blood, obtained on day 0 of AZD1222 vaccination. Receptors were obtained from an adult in good health. Both conserved end residues are part of each CDR3. A D gene is named only where the DNA matches it firmly. Rows give clone size only sometimes, using once, few, many, or a class for an expanded clone.

J: TRBJ1-5; size: .; V: TRBV19; D: .; DNA: TGTGCCAGTAGTGGGGTCGACTTCGATCAGCCCCAGCATTTT; CDR3: CASSGVDFDQPQHF
J: TRBJ2-3; size: .; V: TRBV6-4; D: .; DNA: TGTGCCAGCAGTGGGGGGGACAGTAGCACAGATACGCAGTATTTT; CDR3: CASSGGDSSTDTQYF
J: TRBJ1-4; size: .; V: TRBV4-1; D: .; DNA: TGCGCCAGCAGCCACAAGACGGGGGGTGAAAAACTGTTTTTT; CDR3: CASSHKTGGEKLFF
J: TRBJ2-7; size: .; V: TRBV30; D: .; DNA: TGTGCCTGGTCGGAAGCTAGCACCTACGAGCAGTACTTC; CDR3: CAWSEASTYEQYF
J: TRBJ1-3; size: .; V: TRBV7-8; D: .; DNA: TGTGCCAGCAGCTTAGAAGGGGAGGGAGCTGGAAACACCATATATTTT; CDR3: CASSLEGEGAGNTIYF
J: TRBJ2-5; size: once; V: TRBV30; D: .; DNA: TGTGCCTGGAGCCCCGGTCGTACTAGTGCTGGCAGGACAAGGGAGACCCAGTACTTC; CDR3: CAWSPGRTSAGRTRETQYF
J: TRBJ1-2; size: few; V: TRBV7-2; D: .; DNA: TGTGCCAGCAGCTTATACCTACTTGATAATGGCTACACCTTC; CDR3: CASSLYLLDNGYTF
J: TRBJ1-2; size: .; V: TRBV5-6; D: .; DNA: TGTGCCAGCAGCCTGGACACGTACTATGGCTACACCTTC; CDR3: CASSLDTYYGYTF
J: TRBJ2-7; size: .; V: TRBV19; D: .; DNA: TGTGCCAGTAGCGGGGGCTACGAGCAGTACTTC; CDR3: CASSGGYEQYF
J: TRBJ1-1; size: .; V: TRBV5-4; D: .; DNA: TGTGCCAGCAGCTTGAGGGCAGCGAACACTGAAGCTTTCTTT; CDR3: CASSLRAANTEAFF
J: TRBJ1-4; size: once; V: TRBV4-1; D: TRBD1; DNA: TGCGCCAGCAGCCAAGATAAAGGGGGCGTAAAACTGTTTTTT; CDR3: CASSQDKGGVKLFF
J: TRBJ1-2; size: .; V: TRBV29-1; D: .; DNA: TGCAGCGTTGAGGGGGCTGGCTATGGCTACACCTTC; CDR3: CSVEGAGYGYTF
J: TRBJ1-1; size: .; V: TRBV5-1; D: TRBD1; DNA: TGCGCCAGCAGCCTTCGGTCCACACACGGGACAGGGAACACTGAAGCTTTCTTT; CDR3: CASSLRSTHGTGNTEAFF
J: TRBJ1-1; size: .; V: TRBV7-9; D: .; DNA: TGTGCCAGCAGCCCGGGCCACTATAACACTGAAGCTTTCTTT; CDR3: CASSPGHYNTEAFF
J: TRBJ1-1; size: .; V: TRBV3-1/TRBV3-2; D: .; DNA: TGTGCCAGCAGCCGCAGACGGTCGGACACTGAAGCTTTCTTT; CDR3: CASSRRRSDTEAFF
J: TRBJ1-1; size: .; V: TRBV29-1; D: TRBD1; DNA: TGCAGCGTCAGAGACCAAACAGGGGCCACTGAAGCTTTCTTT; CDR3: CSVRDQTGATEAFF
J: TRBJ1-3; size: .; V: TRBV2; D: .; DNA: TGTGCCAGCAGGCAGGTCTCTGGAAACACCATATATTTT; CDR3: CASRQVSGNTIYF
J: TRBJ1-1; size: .; V: TRBV5-6; D: .; DNA: TGTGCCAGCAGCTTGTTCGGATCCACTGAAGCTTTCTTT; CDR3: CASSLFGSTEAFF
J: TRBJ1-1; size: few; V: TRBV4-3; D: TRBD1; DNA: TGCGCCAGCAGCCAAGATCTTTCAGGGGGAGCTTTCTTT; CDR3: CASSQDLSGGAFF
J: TRBJ1-2; size: .; V: TRBV19; D: .; DNA: TGTGCCAGTAGTACCATAAGCCCTGACAGGACAAGCTATGGCTACACCTTC; CDR3: CASSTISPDRTSYGYTF
J: TRBJ2-4; size: few; V: TRBV30; D: .; DNA: TGTGCCTGGAGTGGGGGCCACGGGAACATTCAGTACTTC; CDR3: CAWSGGHGNIQYF
J: TRBJ1-6; size: .; V: TRBV9; D: .; DNA: TGTGCCAGCAGCCCCGCGGGGGAGCGATCACCCCTCCACTTT; CDR3: CASSPAGERSPLHF
J: TRBJ1-6; size: .; V: TRBV11-2; D: TRBD1; DNA: TGTGCCAGCAGCTTAGTTACAGGGGCAAATAATTCACCCCTCCACTTT; CDR3: CASSLVTGANNSPLHF